This T cell receptor beta chain was documented in a study of cytomegalovirus exposure and HLA in healthy donors. For the study at large: Tens of millions of unique TCR sequences came from HLA-typed donors in an early release. Findings and caveats of the study: Being productive about 87% or about 30% of the time was typical of most TCR beta V segments in an earlier analysis. When the data were analyzed later, several of the most significant clusters appeared to be linked to common viral pathogens.

This PCR relied on a set of 60 Vbeta primers and 13 Jbeta primers. The method was immunoSEQ multiplex PCR; TCRdb's version includes in-frame clones alone and lacks a portion of them. The sample lists around 150,000 clones; about four fifths were seen once. About this clone itself: Antigen specificity is unknown.

This CDR3 comprises 17 residues. J gave up 9 bases and V 5 bases, and 13 bases lay outside the gene matches. Germline V gives CDR1 PRHDT, CDR2 FYEKMQ (reference sequence). The rearrangement links TRBV13 to TRBJ2-1, with 13 bases that match TRBD2. The clonotype was recovered from a man aged 30-40 years in good health and CMV-seropositive. The sample consisted of PBMCs. The CDR3 DNA sequence: TGTGCCAGCAGCCGGACTAGCGGGGGAATTAAGAAGGGTGAGCAGTTCTTC. The encoded protein is CASSRTSGGIKKGEQFF.